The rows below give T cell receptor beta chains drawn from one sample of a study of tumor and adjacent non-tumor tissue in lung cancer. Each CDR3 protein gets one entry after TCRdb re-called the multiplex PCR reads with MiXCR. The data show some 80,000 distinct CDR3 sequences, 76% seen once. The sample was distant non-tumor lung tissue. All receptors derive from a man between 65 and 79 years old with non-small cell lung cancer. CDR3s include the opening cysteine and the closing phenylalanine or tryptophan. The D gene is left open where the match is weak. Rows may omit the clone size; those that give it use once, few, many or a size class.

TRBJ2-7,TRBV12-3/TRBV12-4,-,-,CASITTRGRTYDQYF,TGTGCCAGCATCACGACTAGGGGGAGAACCTACGACCAGTACTTC
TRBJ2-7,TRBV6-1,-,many,CASSEASRQTNF,TGTGCCAGCAGTGAAGCATCCAGACAGACGAACTTC
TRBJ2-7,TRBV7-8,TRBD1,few,CASSPVRGQGPYEQYF,TGTGCCAGCAGCCCCGTTAGGGGACAGGGACCCTACGAGCAGTACTTC
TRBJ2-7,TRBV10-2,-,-,CASRRPYERYF,TGCGCCAGTAGGCGGCCCTACGAGCGGTACTTC
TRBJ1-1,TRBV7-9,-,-,CASSLDTKAFF,TGTGCTAGCAGCCTGGACACTAAAGCTTTCTTT
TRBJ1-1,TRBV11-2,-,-,CASSRMTVYTEAFF,TGTGCGAGTAGCCGGATGACGGTTTACACTGAAGCTTTCTTT
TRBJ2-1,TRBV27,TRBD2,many,CASSLFPQSREGEQFF,TGTGCCAGCAGTTTATTCCCCCAATCCCGGGAGGGTGAGCAGTTCTTC
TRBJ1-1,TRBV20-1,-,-,CSAREGIGEGFF,TGCAGTGCTAGAGAGGGAATCGGGGAAGGTTTCTTT
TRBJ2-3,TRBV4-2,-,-,CASSQATGGSSKGQATLYF,TGTGCCAGCAGCCAAGCGACTGGCGGGAGTAGTAAGGGACAAGCTACGCTGTATTTT
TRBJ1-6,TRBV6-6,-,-,CASSTGTSAFHF,TGTGCCAGCAGCACCGGAACTTCAGCCTTCCACTTT
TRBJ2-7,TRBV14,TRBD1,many,CASSHLNRAGGYSF,TGTGCCAGCAGCCACCTCAATAGGGCAGGGGGTTATTCTTTC
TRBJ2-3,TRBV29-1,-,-,CSLLPNVTRGDTDTKYF,TGCAGCTTACTCCCAAATGTGACAAGGGGGGACACAGATACGAAGTATTTT
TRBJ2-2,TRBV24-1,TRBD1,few,CATSDAGQGVTGELFF,TGTGCCACCAGTGATGCCGGACAGGGTGTGACCGGGGAGCTGTTTTTT
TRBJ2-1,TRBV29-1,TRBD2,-,CSVAGTSGTRSNEQFF,TGCAGCGTCGCCGGGACTAGCGGGACTAGGAGCAATGAGCAGTTCTTC
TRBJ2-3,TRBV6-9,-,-,CTSSYSGQRTDMQYF,TGTACCAGCAGTTATTCGGGGCAACGAACAGATATGCAGTATTTT
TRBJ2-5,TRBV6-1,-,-,CASSRTWEESQYF,TGCGCCAGCAGTCGGACATGGGAAGAGAGCCAGTACTTC
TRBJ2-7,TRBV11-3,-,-,CASSLRGLGPYEHYF,TGTGCCAGTAGCTTAAGGGGACTGGGGCCCTACGAGCATTACTTC
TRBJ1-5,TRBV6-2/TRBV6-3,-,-,CTSSWHVNQPQHF,TGTACCAGCAGTTGGCATGTGAATCAGCCCCAGCATTTT
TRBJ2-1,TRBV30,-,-,CAWSVQASNEQFF,TGTGCCTGGAGTGTACAAGCTTCCAATGAGCAGTTCTTC
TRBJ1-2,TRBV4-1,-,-,CASSQAGVHDYTF,TGCGCCAGCAGTCAAGCAGGGGTACATGACTACACCTTC
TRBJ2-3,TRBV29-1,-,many,CSVEVGTDTQYF,TGCAGCGTTGAGGTGGGCACAGATACGCAGTATTTT
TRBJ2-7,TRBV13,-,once,CASSSTKGDEQYF,TGTGCCAGCAGTTCAACCAAGGGGGACGAGCAGTACTTC
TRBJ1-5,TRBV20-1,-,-,CSASQDAYSNQPQHF,TGCAGTGCTAGCCAGGACGCATATAGCAATCAGCCCCAGCATTTT
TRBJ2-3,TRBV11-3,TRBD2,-,CACGLRGLAGGRNTQYF,TGTGCCTGCGGCCTAAGGGGTCTAGCGGGAGGGCGAAATACGCAGTATTTT
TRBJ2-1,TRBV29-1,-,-,CNVVRQGNEQFF,TGCAACGTTGTAAGGCAGGGGAATGAGCAGTTCTTC
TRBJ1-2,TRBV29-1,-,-,CSVLETGAYGYTF,TGCAGCGTTCTCGAGACGGGAGCCTATGGTTACACATTC
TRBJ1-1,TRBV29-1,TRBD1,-,CSVTGTGGTVGTEAFF,TGTAGCGTGACCGGGACAGGGGGGACTGTGGGCACTGAAGCTTTCTTT
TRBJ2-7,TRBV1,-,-,CTSSQLEGEPYEQYF,TGCACCAGCAGCCAACTGGAGGGTGAACCCTACGAGCAGTACTTC
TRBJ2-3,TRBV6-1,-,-,CASRETGHSNQPQYF,TGTGCCAGCAGGGAAACAGGACATAGCAATCAGCCCCAGTATTTT
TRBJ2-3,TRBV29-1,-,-,CSVGRGSRDTDTQYF,TGCAGCGTTGGCCGGGGAAGTCGGGACACAGATACGCAGTATTTT
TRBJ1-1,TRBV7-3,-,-,CASNLLGRQVEAFF,TGTGCCAGCAACTTACTTGGGAGACAGGTTGAAGCTTTCTTT
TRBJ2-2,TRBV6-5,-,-,CASSPQGTGELSF,TGTGCCAGCAGCCCCCAGGGCACCGGGGAGCTGTCATTT
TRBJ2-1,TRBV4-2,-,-,CASSPNQDYLNKQFF,TGTGCCAGCAGCCCTAACCAGGACTACCTCAATAAGCAGTTCTTC
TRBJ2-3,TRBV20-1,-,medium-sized,CSASGRDTQYF,TGCAGTGCTAGCGGCCGGGATACGCAGTATTTT
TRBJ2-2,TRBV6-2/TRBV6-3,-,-,CASSSSDCQGTGELFF,TGTGCCAGCAGTTCCTCAGACTGCCAAGGCACCGGGGAGCTGTTTTTT
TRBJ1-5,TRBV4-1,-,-,CASSREDRRPQHF,TGCGCCAGCAGCCGAGAGGACAGACGGCCCCAGCATTTT
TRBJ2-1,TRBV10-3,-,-,CAISDMAVTYNKEFF,TGTGCCATCAGTGATATGGCTGTAACCTACAATAAGGAGTTCTTC
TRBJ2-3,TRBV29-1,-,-,CGVAGTSSTDTQYF,TGCGGCGTCGCTGGGACATCTAGTACAGATACGCAGTATTTT
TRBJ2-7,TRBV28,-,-,CASGLIDSRGEQYF,TGTGCAAGCGGTTTAATCGACTCAAGAGGGGAGCAGTACTTC
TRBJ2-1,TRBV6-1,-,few,CAGSEAAGSNEQFF,TGTGCCGGTAGTGAAGCGGCAGGAAGCAATGAGCAGTTCTTC
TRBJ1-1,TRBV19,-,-,CASSIRETNTEAFF,TGTGCCAGTAGTATCAGGGAGACGAACACTGAAGCTTTCTTT
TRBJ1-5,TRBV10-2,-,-,CVTKGGGSQPQHF,TGCGTTACCAAAGGGGGTGGGAGTCAGCCCCAGCATTTT